The 11 T cell receptor beta chains listed next were all sequenced from one sample in a study of monozygotic twins with inflammatory bowel disease. One entry per CDR3 protein, without DNA, is what TCRdb gives after re-calling the 5' RACE reads. Recorded here are approximately 390,000 distinct CDR3 sequences; the top ten clones represent 2% to 3%. Sequencing was carried out using blood. These receptors were collected from a human donor with ulcerative colitis or Crohn's disease, or a healthy co-twin of an affected twin (not recorded which).

The rearrangement joins TRBV2 to TRBJ2-3; TCRdb gives TRBD2 as the D gene, but with no DNA this cannot be confirmed. Germline CDR1 and CDR2: SNHLY and FYNNEI. This CDR3 contains 15 residues. The CDR3 is CASSAGPPSTDTQYF. The variable domain in full, with the rest retrieved from reference TRBV2 and TRBJ2-3, is EPEVTQTPSHQVTQMGQEVILRCVPISNHLYFYWYRQILGQKVEFLVSFYNNEISEKSEIFDDQFSVERPDGSNFTLKIRSTKLEDSAMYFCASSAGPPSTDTQYFGPGTRLTVL.

The chain carries TRBV20-1 and TRBJ2-3; TCRdb's D gene call, TRBD2, goes unchecked for lack of DNA. This CDR3 is built from 14 residues. The germline CDR1 and CDR2 sequences are DFQATT and SNEGSKA (reference sequence). CDR3 loop: CSAKPAERVDTQYF.

The rearrangement uses TRBV5-5 and TRBJ1-5. The CDR3 is 13 residues long. Germline CDR1 is SGHKS and CDR2 is YYEKEE (reference sequence). The CDR3 is CASSGTSTEPQHF. Based on the CDR3 plus reference TRBV5-5 and TRBJ1-5, the full variable domain is DAGVTQSPTHLIKTRGQQVTLRCSPISGHKSVSWYQQVLGQGPQFIFQYYEKEERGRGNFPDRFSARQFPNYSSELNVNALLLGDSALYLCASSGTSTEPQHFGDGTRLSIL.

The rearrangement links TRBV28 to TRBJ1-2; TCRdb picks TRBD1, but there is no DNA to check that call. CDR1 is MDHEN and CDR2 is SYDVKM in the germline V gene. The CDR3 length is 15 residues. CDR3 sequence reads: CASSSDGPLNYGYTF.

V usage is TRBV3-1 and J usage is TRBJ1-1. The germline V gene has CDR1 LGHDT and CDR2 YNNKEL (reference sequence). The CDR3 has 14 amino acids. Here the CDR3 reads CASSQDNRNTEAFF.

V is TRBV7-2 and J is TRBJ2-7; TCRdb gives TRBD2 as the D gene, but with no DNA this cannot be confirmed. Per the germline V gene, CDR1 is SGHTA and CDR2 is FQGNSA. This CDR3 comprises 17 residues. This chain's CDR3 is CASSLELFRDLTYEQYF. The variable domain in full, with the rest retrieved from reference TRBV7-2 and TRBJ2-7, is GAGVSQSPSNKVTEKGKDVELRCDPISGHTALYWYRQSLGQGLEFLIYFQGNSAPDKSGLPSDRFSAERTGGSVSTLTIQRTQQEDSAVYLCASSLELFRDLTYEQYFGPGTRLTVT.

V gene TRBV20-1 combines with J gene TRBJ1-1. Germline CDR1 and CDR2: DFQATT and SNEGSKA (reference sequence). The CDR3 extends over 12 amino acids. CDR3 amino acids: CSASPQYTEAFF.

The V and J genes are TRBV19 and TRBJ2-1; lacking DNA, the TRBD1 call made by TCRdb goes unchecked. This CDR3 has 17 amino acids. Germline CDR1 LNHDA, CDR2 SQIVND (reference sequence). The CDR3: CASSEDRFGDTYNEQFF.

This rearrangement joins TRBV7-2 to TRBJ1-5. Per the germline V gene, CDR1 is SGHTA and CDR2 is FQGNSA. This CDR3 is built from 13 residues. The chain's CDR3 is CASSLLVNQPQHF.

This sequence joins TRBV7-9 and TRBJ2-3; TCRdb designates TRBD1, a call that cannot be tested without DNA. CDR1 and CDR2 (germline): SEHNR, FQNEAQ (reference sequence). This CDR3 is built from 14 residues. CDR3 sequence reads: CASSTGGSTDTQYF. The variable domain in full, with the rest retrieved from reference TRBV7-9 and TRBJ2-3, is DTGVSQNPRHKITKRGQNVTFRCDPISEHNRLYWYRQTLGQGPEFLTYFQNEAQLEKSRLLSDRFSAERPKGSFSTLEIQRTEQGDSAMYLCASSTGGSTDTQYFGPGTRLTVL.

The chain uses TRBV15 and TRBJ1-5; TCRdb lists TRBD1, though no DNA is available to test this call. CDR1 and CDR2 from the germline V gene are LNHNV and YYDKDF (reference sequence). This CDR3 comprises 15 residues. This CDR3 reads CATSRETGGNQPQHF.